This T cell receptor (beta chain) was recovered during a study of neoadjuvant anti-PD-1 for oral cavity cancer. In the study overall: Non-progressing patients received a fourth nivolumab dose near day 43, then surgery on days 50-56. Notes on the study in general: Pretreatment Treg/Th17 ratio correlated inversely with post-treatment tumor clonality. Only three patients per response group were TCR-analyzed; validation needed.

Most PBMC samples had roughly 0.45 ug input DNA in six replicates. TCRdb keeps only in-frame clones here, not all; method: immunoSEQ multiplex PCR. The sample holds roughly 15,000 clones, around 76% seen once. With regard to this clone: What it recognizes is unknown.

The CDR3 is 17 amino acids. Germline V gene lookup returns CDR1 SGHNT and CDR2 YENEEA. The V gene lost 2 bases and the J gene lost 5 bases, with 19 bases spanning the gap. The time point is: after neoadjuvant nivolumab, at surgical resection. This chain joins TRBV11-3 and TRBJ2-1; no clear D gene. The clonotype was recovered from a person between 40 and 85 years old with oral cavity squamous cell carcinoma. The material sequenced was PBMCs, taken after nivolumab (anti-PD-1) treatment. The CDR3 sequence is CASSLNLGSRNDNEQFF. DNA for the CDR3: TGTGCCAGCAGCTTAAATCTTGGGTCGAGGAACGACAATGAGCAGTTCTTC.